These 14 T cell receptor beta chains originate from one sample sequenced in a study of blood T cell repertoires in COVID-19. Only in-frame clones appear in the TCRdb table, and some are missing; sequencing was by immunoSEQ multiplex PCR. The sample yields tens of thousands of clones, over 80% seen once. Sequenced: peripheral blood. These receptors all stem from a man between 45 and 60 years old with active or convalescent COVID-19.

V usage is TRBV6-5 and J usage is TRBJ1-2; 7 bases map to TRBD1. Germline V CDR1 and CDR2: MNHEY, SVGAGI. This CDR3 is 12 amino acids long. The J segment lost 6 bases and the V segment lost 6 bases, leaving 4 bases of the junction unmatched. CDR3 region: CASRVGQDGYTF. The CDR3 coding sequence is TGTGCCAGCAGAGTCGGACAGGATGGCTACACCTTC.

The chain recombines TRBV25-1 with TRBJ1-5; TRBD1 matches at 9 bases. Per the germline V gene, CDR1 is MGHDK and CDR2 is SYGVNS. The V segment lost 2 bases and the J segment 3 bases; nucleotides outside the gene matches: 5. The CDR3 totals 16 residues. CDR3 in amino acids: CASSEQTGGDNQPQHF. CDR3 DNA: TGTGCCAGCAGTGAACAGACAGGGGGGGACAATCAGCCCCAGCATTTT.

V is TRBV6-5 and J is TRBJ2-7, with 8 bases identical to TRBD1. J was trimmed by 5 bases and V by 5 bases; bases with no gene match: 5. CDR1 MNHEY and CDR2 SVGAGI come from the germline V gene. This CDR3 is 13 amino acids long. The CDR3 sequence: CASSPLDRDEQYF. The CDR3 region has the DNA TGTGCCAGCAGTCCGCTGGACAGGGACGAGCAGTACTTC.

This clone has only one observation. The chain is built from TRBV6-5 and TRBJ1-3; TRBD1 is a possible D gene (5 bases). Per the germline V gene, CDR1 is MNHEY and CDR2 is SVGAGI. This CDR3 has 15 residues. V lost 2 bases and J 0 bases, leaving 8 bases between the germline ends. CDR3 DNA sequence: TGTGCCAGCAGTTACGACAGCAACTCTGGAAACACCATATATTTT. Protein product: CASSYDSNSGNTIYF.

The V and J genes are TRBV11-2 and TRBJ1-6, with D possibly TRBD1 on 6 matching bases. The CDR3 covers 16 residues. The germline V gene has CDR1 SGHAT and CDR2 FQNNGV. Deletions cut 5 bases from V and 1 base from J, with 12 bases between. CDR3 sequence: CASSTSGQSYNSPLHF. The DNA of the CDR3 is TGTGCCAGCAGCACATCCGGACAGTCCTATAATTCACCCCTCCACTTT.

This clone was found once. V usage is TRBV5-5 and J usage is TRBJ1-2; a possible D gene is TRBD1 (6 bases). With 2 bases removed from V and 1 base from J, the gap between germline ends came to 9 bases. The CDR3 is 14 amino acids. Germline loops: CDR1 SGHKS, CDR2 YYEKEE (reference sequence). CDR3 coding DNA: TGTGCCAGCAGCTTCGGACAGCATAACTATGGCTACACCTTC. It specifies CASSFGQHNYGYTF.

V and J are TRBV5-1 and TRBJ2-7, with D tentatively TRBD2 (5 bases). Trimming took 0 bases from V and 5 from J, leaving 15 bases between them. CDR3 length equals 15 residues. Germline V gene sequence: CDR1 SGHRS, CDR2 YFSETQ. The CDR3 loop reads CASSLGHSGGDEQYV. CDR3 DNA sequence: TGCGCCAGCAGCTTGGGGCATTCTGGAGGCGACGAGCAGTACGTC.

Only one count was recorded for this clone. The chain carries TRBV7-9 and TRBJ2-1; 9 bases map to TRBD2. Germline CDR1 reads SEHNR; CDR2 reads FQNEAQ (reference sequence). With V trimmed by 2 bases and J by 6 bases, 5 bases remained unmatched. The CDR3 length is 15 residues. This chain's CDR3 is CASSLRGLASNEQFF. The CDR3 DNA reads as TGTGCCAGCAGCTTACGGGGACTAGCCAGCAATGAGCAGTTCTTC. The variable domain in full, completed from reference TRBV7-9 and TRBJ2-1, reads DTGVSQNPRHKITKRGQNVTFRCDPISEHNRLYWYRQTLGQGPEFLTYFQNEAQLEKSRLLSDRFSAERPKGSFSTLEIQRTEQGDSAMYLCASSLRGLASNEQFFGPGTRLTVL.

The chain combines TRBV5-6 with TRBJ1-6; no firm D call. This CDR3 region has 14 residues. The ends were cut back, 1 base at V and 9 bases at J, with 11 bases in the middle. Germline V CDR1 and CDR2: SGHDT, YYEEEE. CDR3 sequence: CASSLRAEASPLHF. The CDR3, as DNA: TGTGCCAGCAGCTTGCGGGCGGAGGCTTCACCCCTCCACTTT. Complete variable domain (other parts from reference TRBV5-6 and TRBJ1-6): DAGVTQSPTHLIKTRGQQVTLRCSPKSGHDTVSWYQQALGQGPQFIFQYYEEEERQRGNFPDRFSGHQFPNYSSELNVNALLLGDSALYLCASSLRAEASPLHFGNGTRLTVT.

The chain couples TRBV6-5 to TRBJ1-2; possibly TRBD1 for D (6 bases). The V and J ends lost 4 bases and 2 bases respectively, with 14 bases between them. Germline assignment: CDR1 MNHEY and CDR2 SVGAGI. The CDR3 contains 15 residues. CDR3 sequence: CASSFARGSNYGYTF. In DNA form, the CDR3 reads TGTGCCAGCAGTTTTGCCAGGGGATCCAACTATGGCTACACCTTC.

The chain combines TRBV18 with TRBJ1-6; tentative D call: TRBD1 (6 bases). CDR1 is KGHSH and CDR2 is LQKENI in the germline V gene. The V gene lost 2 bases and the J gene lost 8 bases, with 13 bases spanning the gap. This CDR3 has 15 amino acids. The CDR3 protein is CASSPATGRDSPLHF. DNA for the CDR3: TGTGCCAGCTCACCAGCTACAGGGCGTGATTCACCCCTCCACTTT.

The V gene is TRBV28, the J gene TRBJ1-2; D is unresolved. This CDR3 spans 14 amino acids. Per germline, CDR1 MDHEN and CDR2 SYDVKM. V was clipped by 3 bases and J by 8 bases, with 16 bases between them. CDR3 sequence reads: CASSFPTASEGYTF. In DNA form, the CDR3 reads TGTGCCAGCAGTTTCCCGACTGCCTCTGAAGGCTACACCTTC.

V and J are TRBV3-1 (or the pseudogene TRBV3-2) and TRBJ2-2; D not resolved. The CDR3 runs 14 residues. Germline values: CDR1 LGHDT, CDR2 YNNKEL (reference sequence). V lost 2 bases and J lost 6, with 10 bases in between. This chain's CDR3 is CASSQPAVSGELFF. CDR3 DNA sequence: TGTGCCAGCAGCCAACCGGCGGTTTCCGGGGAGCTGTTTTTT.

The rearrangement joins TRBV19 to TRBJ2-3; the match to TRBD2 covers 7 bases. J gave up 3 bases and V 3 bases, and 9 bases lay outside the gene matches. Germline V gives CDR1 LNHDA, CDR2 SQIVND (reference sequence). The CDR3 is made up of 16 amino acids. This CDR3 is CASSMAPMGGTDTQYF. CDR3 coding DNA: TGTGCCAGTAGTATGGCCCCGATGGGGGGGACAGATACGCAGTATTTT.